These T cell receptor beta chains were read from a single sample in a study of monozygotic twins with inflammatory bowel disease. TCRdb reprocessed the 5' RACE reads and reports one entry per CDR3 protein, with no DNA. The table for this sample gives approximately 400,000 distinct CDR3 sequences. Sequenced input: blood. The receptors were sampled from a human donor with ulcerative colitis or Crohn's disease, or a healthy co-twin of an affected twin (not recorded which). Each CDR3 is given with its conserved first and last residue.

TRBV5-6	TRBJ2-7	CASSHRTPEPYEQYF
TRBV5-1	TRBJ1-2	CASSLDTGAGGYTF
TRBV29-1	TRBJ2-3	CSVEKPDTQYF
TRBV24-1	TRBJ2-1	CATSDSRGYASGRNEQFF
TRBV4-3	TRBJ2-2	CASSQRLEGNTGELFF
TRBV5-5	TRBJ1-1	CASSLSGTTEAFF
TRBV7-2	TRBJ1-3	CASALSGGVGGNTIYF
TRBV5-1	TRBJ2-5	CASSFSPTGVGETQYF
TRBV20-1	TRBJ1-6	CSARAGQHNSPLHF
TRBV30	TRBJ1-2	CAWSADRGPGYTF
TRBV18	TRBJ2-7	CASSPVGFEQYF
TRBV7-8	TRBJ1-2	CASSLDEGRTAYTF
TRBV5-1	TRBJ2-5	CASSPQQGSVETQYF
TRBV12-3/TRBV12-4	TRBJ1-5	CASSALGGQPNQPQHF
TRBV7-2	TRBJ2-7	CASSPNRQGEQYF
TRBV5-1	TRBJ2-3	CASSAGAGTDTQYF